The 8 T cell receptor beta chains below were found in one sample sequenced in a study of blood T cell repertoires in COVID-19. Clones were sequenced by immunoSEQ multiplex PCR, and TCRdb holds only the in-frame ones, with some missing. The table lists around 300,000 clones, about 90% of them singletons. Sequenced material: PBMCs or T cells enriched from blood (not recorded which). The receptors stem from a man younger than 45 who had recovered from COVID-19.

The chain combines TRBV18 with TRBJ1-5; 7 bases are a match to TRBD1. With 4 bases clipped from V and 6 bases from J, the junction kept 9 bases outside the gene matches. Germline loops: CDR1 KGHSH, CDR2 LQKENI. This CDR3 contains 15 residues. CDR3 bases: TGTGCCAGCTCACGGGGCAGGGGGGAGCCTCAGCCCCAGCATTTT. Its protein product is CASSRGRGEPQPQHF.

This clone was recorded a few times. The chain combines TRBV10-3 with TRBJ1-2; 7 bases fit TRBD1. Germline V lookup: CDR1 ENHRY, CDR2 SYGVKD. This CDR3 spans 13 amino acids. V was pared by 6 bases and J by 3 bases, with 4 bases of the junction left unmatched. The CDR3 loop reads CAIREGADYGYTF. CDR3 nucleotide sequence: TGTGCCATCAGGGAGGGGGCGGACTATGGCTACACCTTC.

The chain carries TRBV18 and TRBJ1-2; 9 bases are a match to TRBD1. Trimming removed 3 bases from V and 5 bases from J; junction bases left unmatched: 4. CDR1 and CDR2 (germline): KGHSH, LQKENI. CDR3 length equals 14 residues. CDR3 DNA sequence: TGTGCCAGCTCACCTGGAGGACAGGGGTATGGCTACACCTTC. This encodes CASSPGGQGYGYTF.

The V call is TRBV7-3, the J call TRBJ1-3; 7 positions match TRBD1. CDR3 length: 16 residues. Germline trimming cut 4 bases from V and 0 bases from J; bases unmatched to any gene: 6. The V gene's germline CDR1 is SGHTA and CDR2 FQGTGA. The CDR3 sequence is CASSSRQGTSGNTIYF. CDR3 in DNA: TGTGCCAGCAGCTCCCGACAGGGAACCTCTGGAAACACCATATATTTT.

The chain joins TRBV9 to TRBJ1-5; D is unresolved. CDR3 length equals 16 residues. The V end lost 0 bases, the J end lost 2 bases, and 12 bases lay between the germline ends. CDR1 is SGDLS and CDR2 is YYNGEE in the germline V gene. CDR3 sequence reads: CASSVGSMGGNQPQHF. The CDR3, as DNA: TGTGCCAGCAGCGTAGGTAGCATGGGTGGCAATCAGCCCCAGCATTTT.

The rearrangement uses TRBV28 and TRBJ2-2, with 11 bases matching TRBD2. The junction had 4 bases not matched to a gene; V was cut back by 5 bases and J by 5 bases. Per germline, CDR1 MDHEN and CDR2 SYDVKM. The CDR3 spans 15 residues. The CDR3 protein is CASSDSSGGTGELFF. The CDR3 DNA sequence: TGTGCCAGCAGTGACTCTAGCGGGGGGACCGGGGAGCTGTTTTTT.

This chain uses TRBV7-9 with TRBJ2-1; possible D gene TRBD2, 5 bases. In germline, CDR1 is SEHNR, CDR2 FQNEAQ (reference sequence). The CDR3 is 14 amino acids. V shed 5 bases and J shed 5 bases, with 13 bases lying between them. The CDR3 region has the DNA TGTGCCAGCAGCAGGTCCGGGGTTAACAATGAGCAGTTCTTC. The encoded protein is CASSRSGVNNEQFF.

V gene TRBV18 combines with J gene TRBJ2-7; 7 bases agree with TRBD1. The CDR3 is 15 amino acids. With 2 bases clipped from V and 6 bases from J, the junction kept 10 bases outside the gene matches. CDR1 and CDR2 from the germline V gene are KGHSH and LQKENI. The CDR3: CASSPDAGGLGEQYF. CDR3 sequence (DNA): TGTGCCAGCTCACCAGACGCAGGGGGTTTGGGCGAGCAGTACTTC.